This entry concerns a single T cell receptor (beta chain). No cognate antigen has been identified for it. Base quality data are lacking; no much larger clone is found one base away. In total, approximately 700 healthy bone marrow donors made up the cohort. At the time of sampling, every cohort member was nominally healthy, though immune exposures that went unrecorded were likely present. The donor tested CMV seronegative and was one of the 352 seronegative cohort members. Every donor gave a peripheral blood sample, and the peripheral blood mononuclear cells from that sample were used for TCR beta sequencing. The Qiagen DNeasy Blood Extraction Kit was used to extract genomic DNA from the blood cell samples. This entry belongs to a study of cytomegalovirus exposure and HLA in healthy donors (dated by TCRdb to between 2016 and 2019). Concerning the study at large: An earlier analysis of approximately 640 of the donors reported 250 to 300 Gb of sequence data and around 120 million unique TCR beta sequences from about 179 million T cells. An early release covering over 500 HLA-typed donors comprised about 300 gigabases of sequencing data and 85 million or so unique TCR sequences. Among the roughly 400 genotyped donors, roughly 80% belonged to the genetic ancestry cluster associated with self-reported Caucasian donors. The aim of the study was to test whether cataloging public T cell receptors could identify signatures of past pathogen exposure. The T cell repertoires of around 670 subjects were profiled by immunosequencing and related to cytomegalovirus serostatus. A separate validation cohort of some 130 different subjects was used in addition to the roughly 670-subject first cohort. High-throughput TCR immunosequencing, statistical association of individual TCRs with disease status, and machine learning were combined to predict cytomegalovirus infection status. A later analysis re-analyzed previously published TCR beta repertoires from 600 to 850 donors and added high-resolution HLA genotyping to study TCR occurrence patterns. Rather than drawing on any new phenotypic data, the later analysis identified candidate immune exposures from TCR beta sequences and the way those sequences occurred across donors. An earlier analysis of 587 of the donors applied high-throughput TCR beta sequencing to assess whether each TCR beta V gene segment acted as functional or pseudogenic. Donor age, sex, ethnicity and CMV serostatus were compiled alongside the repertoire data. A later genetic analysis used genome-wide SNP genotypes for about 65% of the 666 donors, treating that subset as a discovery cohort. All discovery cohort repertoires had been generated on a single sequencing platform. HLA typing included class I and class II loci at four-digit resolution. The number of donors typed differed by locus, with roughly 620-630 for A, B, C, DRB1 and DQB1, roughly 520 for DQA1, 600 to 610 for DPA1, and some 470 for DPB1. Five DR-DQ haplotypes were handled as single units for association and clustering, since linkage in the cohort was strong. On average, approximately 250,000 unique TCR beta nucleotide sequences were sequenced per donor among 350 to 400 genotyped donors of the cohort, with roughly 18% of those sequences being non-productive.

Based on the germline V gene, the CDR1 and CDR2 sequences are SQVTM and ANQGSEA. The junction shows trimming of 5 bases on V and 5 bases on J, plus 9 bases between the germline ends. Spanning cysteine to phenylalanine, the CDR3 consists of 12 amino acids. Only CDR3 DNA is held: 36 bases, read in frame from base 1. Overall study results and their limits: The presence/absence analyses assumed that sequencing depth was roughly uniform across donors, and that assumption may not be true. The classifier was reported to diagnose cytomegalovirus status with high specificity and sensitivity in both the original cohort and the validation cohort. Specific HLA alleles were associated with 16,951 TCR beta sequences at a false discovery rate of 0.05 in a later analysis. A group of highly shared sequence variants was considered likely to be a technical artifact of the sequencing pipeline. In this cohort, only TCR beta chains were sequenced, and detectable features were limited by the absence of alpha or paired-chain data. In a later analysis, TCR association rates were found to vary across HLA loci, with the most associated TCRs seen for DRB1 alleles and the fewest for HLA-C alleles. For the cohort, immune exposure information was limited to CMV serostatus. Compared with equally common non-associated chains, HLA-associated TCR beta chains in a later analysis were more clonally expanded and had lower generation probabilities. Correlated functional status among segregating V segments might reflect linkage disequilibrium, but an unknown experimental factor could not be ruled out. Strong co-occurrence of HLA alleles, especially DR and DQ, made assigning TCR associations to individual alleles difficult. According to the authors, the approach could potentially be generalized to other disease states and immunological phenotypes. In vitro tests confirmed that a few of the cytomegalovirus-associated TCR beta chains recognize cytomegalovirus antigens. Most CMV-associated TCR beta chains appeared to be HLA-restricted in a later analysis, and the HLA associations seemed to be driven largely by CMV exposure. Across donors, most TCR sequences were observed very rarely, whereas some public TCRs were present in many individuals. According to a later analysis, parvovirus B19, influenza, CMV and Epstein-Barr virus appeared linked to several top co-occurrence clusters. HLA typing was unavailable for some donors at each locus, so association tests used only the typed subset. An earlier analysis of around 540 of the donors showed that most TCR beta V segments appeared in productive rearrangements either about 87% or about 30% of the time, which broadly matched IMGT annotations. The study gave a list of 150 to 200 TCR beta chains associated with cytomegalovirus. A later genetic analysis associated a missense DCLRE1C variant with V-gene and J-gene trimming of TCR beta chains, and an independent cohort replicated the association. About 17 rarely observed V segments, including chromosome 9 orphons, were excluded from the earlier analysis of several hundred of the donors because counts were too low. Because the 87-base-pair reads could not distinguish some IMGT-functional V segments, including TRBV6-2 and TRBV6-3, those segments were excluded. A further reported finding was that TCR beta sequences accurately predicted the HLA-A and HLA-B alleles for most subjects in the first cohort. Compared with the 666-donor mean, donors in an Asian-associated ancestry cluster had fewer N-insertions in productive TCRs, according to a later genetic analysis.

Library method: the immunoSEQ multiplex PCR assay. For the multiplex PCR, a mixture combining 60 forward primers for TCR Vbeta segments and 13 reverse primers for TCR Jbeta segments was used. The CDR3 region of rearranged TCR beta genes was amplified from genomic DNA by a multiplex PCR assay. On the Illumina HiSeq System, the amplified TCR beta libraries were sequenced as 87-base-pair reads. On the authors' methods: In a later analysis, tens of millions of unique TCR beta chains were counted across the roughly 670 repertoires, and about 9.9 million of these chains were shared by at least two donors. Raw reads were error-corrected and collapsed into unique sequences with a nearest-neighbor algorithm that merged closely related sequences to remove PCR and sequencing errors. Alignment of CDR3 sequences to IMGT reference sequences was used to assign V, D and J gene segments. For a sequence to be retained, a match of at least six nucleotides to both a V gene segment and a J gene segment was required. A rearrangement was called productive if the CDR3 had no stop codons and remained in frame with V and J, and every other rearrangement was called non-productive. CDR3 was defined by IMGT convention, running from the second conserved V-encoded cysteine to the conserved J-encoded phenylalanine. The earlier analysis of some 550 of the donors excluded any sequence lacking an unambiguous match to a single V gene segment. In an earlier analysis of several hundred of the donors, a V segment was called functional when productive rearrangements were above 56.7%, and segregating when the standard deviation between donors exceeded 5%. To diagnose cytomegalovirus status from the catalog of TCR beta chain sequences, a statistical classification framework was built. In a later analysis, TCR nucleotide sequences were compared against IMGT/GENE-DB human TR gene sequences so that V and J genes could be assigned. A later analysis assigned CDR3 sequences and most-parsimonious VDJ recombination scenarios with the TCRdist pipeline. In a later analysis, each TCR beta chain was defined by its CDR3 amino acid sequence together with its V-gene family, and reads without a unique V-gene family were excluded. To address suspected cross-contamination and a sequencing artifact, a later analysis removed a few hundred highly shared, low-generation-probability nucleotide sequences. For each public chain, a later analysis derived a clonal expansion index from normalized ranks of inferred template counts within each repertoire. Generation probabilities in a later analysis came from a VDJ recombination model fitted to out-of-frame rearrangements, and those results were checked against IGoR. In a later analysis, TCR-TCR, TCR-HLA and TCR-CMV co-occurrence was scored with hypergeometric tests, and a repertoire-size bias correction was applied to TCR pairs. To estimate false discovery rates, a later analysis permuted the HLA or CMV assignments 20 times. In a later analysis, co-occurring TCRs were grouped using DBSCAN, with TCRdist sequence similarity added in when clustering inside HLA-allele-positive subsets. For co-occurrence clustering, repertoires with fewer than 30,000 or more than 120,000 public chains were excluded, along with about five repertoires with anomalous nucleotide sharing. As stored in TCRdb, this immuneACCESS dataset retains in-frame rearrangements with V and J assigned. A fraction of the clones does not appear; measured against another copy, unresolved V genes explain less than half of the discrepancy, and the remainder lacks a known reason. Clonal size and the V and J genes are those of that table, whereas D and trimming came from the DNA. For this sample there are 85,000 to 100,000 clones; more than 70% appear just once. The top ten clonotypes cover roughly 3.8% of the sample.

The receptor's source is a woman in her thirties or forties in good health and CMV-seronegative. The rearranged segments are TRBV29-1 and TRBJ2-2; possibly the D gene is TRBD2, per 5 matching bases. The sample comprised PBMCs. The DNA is TGCAGCGTTCACAGAGGGACCGGGGAGCTGTTTTTT. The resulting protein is CSVHRGTGELFF.